The 26 T cell receptor beta chains presented below share a single source sample, sequenced in a study of response to subunit inactivated influenza vaccine. TCRdb re-derived calls from the RT-PCR reads in MiXCR, one entry per CDR3 protein. Of roughly 540,000 distinct CDR3 sequences listed, under 25% are singletons. The same sample was also used in a study of T cells expressing NK-cell markers. Per that study: 5'RACE template switching with UMIs generated TCR beta cDNA.

The material sequenced was CD4+ T cells sorted from PBMCs, taken 12 days after vaccination. Receptors were obtained from a man between 45 and 60 years old who received an inactivated influenza vaccine.

This clonotype was observed at least ten times. This chain uses TRBV10-3 with TRBJ2-5; 8 bases are shared with TRBD1. CDR1 is ENHRY, CDR2 SYGVKD, per germline. Trimming at V came to 6 bases and at J to 5 bases, leaving 11 bases not matched to a gene. There are 15 residues in the CDR3. CDR3 region: CAISPRQGWEETQYF. Here the CDR3 DNA reads TGTGCCATCAGCCCACGACAGGGGTGGGAGGAGACCCAGTACTTC.

This clonotype was picked up a small number of times. This chain joins TRBV19 and TRBJ2-2, with 7 bases lining up with TRBD2. Germline CDR1 is LNHDA and CDR2 is SQIVND (reference sequence). The CDR3 runs 14 residues. With V trimmed by 3 bases and J by 5 bases, 3 bases remained unmatched. CDR3 sequence: CASSIGEGTGELFF. As DNA, the CDR3 is TGTGCCAGTAGTATTGGGGAGGGGACCGGGGAGCTGTTTTTT.

The table lists this clonotype with a few counts. The J gene is TRBJ2-5, the V gene TRBV6-2 or TRBV6-3, with D hard to call. The CDR3 consists of 10 residues. V lost 6 bases and J lost 5, with 4 bases in between. Germline CDR1 MNHEY, CDR2 SVGEGT. CDR3 coding DNA: TGTGCCAGCAGCTATGAGACCCAGTACTTC. It is translated as CASSYETQYF.

This clonotype was seen only a few times. The V and J genes are TRBV20-1 and TRBJ2-3; 7 bases match TRBD2. The V segment lost 6 bases and the J segment 8 bases; nucleotides outside the gene matches: 5. Germline V lookup: CDR1 DFQATT, CDR2 SNEGSKA (reference sequence). The CDR3 is 11 amino acids. The CDR3 DNA reads TGCAGTGCCCACACTAGCGCTACGCAGTATTTT. Translation: CSAHTSATQYF.

The V call is TRBV6-1, the J call TRBJ2-2, with 11 bases that match TRBD2. Germline loops: CDR1 MNHNS, CDR2 SASEGT. J gave up 1 base and V 7 bases, and 2 bases lay outside the gene matches. The CDR3 consists of 15 residues. The CDR3 reads CASKGLAGNTGELFF. As DNA, the CDR3 is TGTGCCAGCAAAGGACTAGCGGGGAACACCGGGGAGCTGTTTTTT.

This clonotype was found a few times. The V and J genes are TRBV12-3 or TRBV12-4 and TRBJ2-7; 8 bases are a match to TRBD1. CDR3 length: 16 amino acids. The junction had 7 bases not matched to a gene; V was cut back by 3 bases and J by 0 bases. The CDR3 spells CASSLKAGTGSYEQYF. CDR3 nucleotide sequence: TGTGCCAGCAGTTTGAAAGCCGGGACAGGCTCCTACGAGCAGTACTTC.

In its sample, this clonotype was seen a few times. The chain recombines TRBV6-1 with TRBJ2-3; tentative D call: TRBD2 (5 bases). Per the germline V gene, CDR1 is MNHNS and CDR2 is SASEGT. Trimming pared 6 bases from V and 2 bases from J, leaving 12 bases between. This CDR3 comprises 14 residues. The CDR3 reads CASRERTATDTQYF. CDR3 in DNA: TGTGCCAGCAGGGAACGGACTGCCACAGATACGCAGTATTTT.

The sample holds a few counts of this clonotype. The V and J genes are TRBV7-2 and TRBJ1-5; 9 nucleotides agree with TRBD1. The CDR3 has 15 amino acids. J gave up 4 bases and V 4 bases, and 5 bases lay outside the gene matches. Germline CDR1 and CDR2: SGHTA and FQGNSA. The CDR3 reads CASSSGQGYNQPQHF. The CDR3 DNA reads as TGTGCCAGCAGCTCGGGACAGGGTTATAATCAGCCCCAGCATTTT.

The chain links TRBV2 to TRBJ2-1; D unclear. This CDR3 is built from 12 residues. CDR1 and CDR2 (germline): SNHLY, FYNNEI. Trimming removed 4 bases from V and 13 bases from J, with 14 bases in between. The CDR3 loop is CASSADSLSQFF. CDR3 nucleotides: TGTGCCAGCAGTGCCGACTCTTTGTCCCAGTTCTTC.

This clonotype was observed a handful of times. The chain uses TRBV4-2 and TRBJ1-4; the D gene is possibly TRBD1 (5 bases). The V and J ends lost 3 bases and 4 bases respectively, with 27 bases between them. Germline assignment: CDR1 LGHNA and CDR2 YNFKEQ. This CDR3 has 20 amino acids. In DNA, the CDR3 is TGTGCCAGCAGCCACGCCTACGTCCAGGGTCGCTCTCCCTATAATGAAAAACTGTTTTTT. Residues: CASSHAYVQGRSPYNEKLFF.

In its sample, this clonotype was seen a few times. This rearrangement joins TRBV6-5 to TRBJ2-3; 8 bases line up with TRBD1. Per the germline V gene, CDR1 is MNHEY and CDR2 is SVGAGI. The V and J ends lost 0 bases and 5 bases, in that order; junction bases with no gene match: 7. This CDR3 has 16 residues. CDR3 nucleotides: TGTGCCAGCAGTTACTCGGGCAGGGGGCATGGAGATACGCAGTATTTT. Translated, it gives CASSYSGRGHGDTQYF.

This clonotype was counted only a few times. DNA for the CDR3: TGTGCCACCAGTGACCCGAACACCCTCCGGGGTCGCACCGGGGAGCTGTTTTTT. Its protein is CATSDPNTLRGRTGELFF. J is TRBJ2-2 and V is TRBV24-1; a weak D match, TRBD2 (5 bases). The germline V gene encodes CDR1 KGHDR and CDR2 SFDVKD. V lost 4 bases and J lost 4, with 21 bases in between. This CDR3 is 18 amino acids long.

The V call is TRBV6-2 or TRBV6-3, the J call TRBJ2-3; TRBD1 is a possible D gene (6 bases). This CDR3 is built from 14 residues. The V end was cut by 2 bases, the J end by 5 bases, with 11 bases between. Germline lookup yields CDR1 MNHEY and CDR2 SVGEGT. In DNA, the CDR3 is TGTGCCAGCAGTTACCTCGACAGGAGAGATACGCAGTATTTT. The encoded protein is CASSYLDRRDTQYF.

The chain employs TRBV7-2 and TRBJ1-1; tentatively, D is TRBD1 (5 bases). V was shortened by 2 bases and J by 0 bases, with 10 bases between the two germline ends. This CDR3 is 15 amino acids long. Germline V gene lookup returns CDR1 SGHTA and CDR2 FQGNSA. The CDR3 sequence is CASSLSSGMNTEAFF. The CDR3 DNA sequence: TGTGCCAGCAGCTTATCGTCAGGGATGAACACTGAAGCTTTCTTT.

Here the CDR3 reads CASSRGTSGPNEQFF. The CDR3 nucleotides read TGTGCCAGCTCACGTGGGACTAGCGGCCCCAATGAGCAGTTCTTC. The rearrangement links TRBV18 to TRBJ2-1; 11 bases map to TRBD2. V was pared by 4 bases and J by 6 bases, with 5 bases of the junction left unmatched. Per the germline V gene, CDR1 is KGHSH and CDR2 is LQKENI. This CDR3 contains 15 residues.

The V and J genes are TRBV7-2 and TRBJ2-7, with TRBD1 identical over 9 bases. Germline V lookup: CDR1 SGHTA, CDR2 FQGNSA. The CDR3 is 15 amino acids. Trimming cost V 0 bases and J 6 bases; bases outside gene matches: 6. CDR3 loop: CASSLASGTGTEQYF. Written as DNA, the CDR3 is TGTGCCAGCAGCTTAGCGTCAGGGACAGGGACCGAGCAGTACTTC.

The V gene is TRBV11-2, the J gene TRBJ2-1, with TRBD1 matching over 9 bases. V shed 4 bases, J shed 3 bases, and the junction held 4 bases outside the gene matches. CDR3 size: 15 residues. Germline V gene lookup returns CDR1 SGHAT and CDR2 FQNNGV. CDR3 residues: CASSSGQGNYNEQFF. CDR3 in DNA: TGTGCCAGCAGCTCGGGACAGGGTAACTACAATGAGCAGTTCTTC.

The chain has TRBV3-1 and TRBJ2-2; D possibly matches TRBD1 or TRBD2 (7 bases each). Germline V lookup: CDR1 LGHDT, CDR2 YNNKEL (reference sequence). Trimming took 4 bases from V and 1 from J, leaving 16 bases between them. The CDR3 runs 17 residues. In DNA form, the CDR3 reads TGTGCCAGCAGCCTCTTAGGGAGGGGGCGGAACACCGGGGAGCTGTTTTTT. Translating gives CASSLLGRGRNTGELFF. The entire variable domain, with the rest obtained from reference TRBV3-1 and TRBJ2-2, is as follows: DTAVSQTPKYLVTQMGNDKSIKCEQNLGHDTMYWYKQDSKKFLKIMFSYNNKELIINETVPNRFSPKSPDKAHLNLHINSLELGDSAVYFCASSLLGRGRNTGELFFGEGSRLTVL.

This clonotype was seen once. The rearrangement joins TRBV24-1 to TRBJ2-1; D might be TRBD1 (6 bases). This CDR3 spans 13 amino acids. Germline V gene data show CDR1 as KGHDR and CDR2 as SFDVKD. Deletions cut 4 bases from V and 9 bases from J, with 12 bases between. CDR3 sequence reads: CATSDFTGSEQFF. As DNA, the CDR3 is TGTGCCACCAGTGACTTTACAGGGTCTGAGCAGTTCTTC.

This clonotype was detected only a few times. This rearrangement joins TRBV7-9 to TRBJ1-4, with 7 bases identical to TRBD1. V gave up 5 bases and J gave up 6 bases; unmatched junction bases: 9. The V gene's germline CDR1 is SEHNR and CDR2 FQNEAQ (reference sequence). CDR3 size: 15 residues. CDR3 protein: CASSNTGTDDEKLFF. CDR3 bases: TGTGCCAGCAGCAACACCGGGACAGATGATGAAAAACTGTTTTTT. The full variable domain, with the rest looked up from reference TRBV7-9 and TRBJ1-4, is DTGVSQNPRHKITKRGQNVTFRCDPISEHNRLYWYRQTLGQGPEFLTYFQNEAQLEKSRLLSDRFSAERPKGSFSTLEIQRTEQGDSAMYLCASSNTGTDDEKLFFGSGTQLSVL.

The chain employs TRBV6-2 or TRBV6-3 and TRBJ2-7, with TRBD1 matching over 7 bases. V dropped 2 bases and J dropped 0; count of bases not matched to a gene: 1. CDR1 MNHEY and CDR2 SVGEGT come from the germline V gene. The CDR3 length is 14 residues. The CDR3 here is CASSYGTASYEQYF. The CDR3 bases are TGTGCCAGCAGTTACGGGACAGCCTCCTACGAGCAGTACTTC.

This chain connects TRBV20-1 to TRBJ2-7; 8 bases agree with TRBD1. V lost 4 bases and J lost 3; bases outside the gene matches: 5. Germline CDR1 is DFQATT and CDR2 is SNEGSKA (reference sequence). This CDR3 contains 13 residues. DNA for the CDR3: TGCAGTGCTACCACAGGGGGTATCTACGAGCAGTACTTC. Its translation is CSATTGGIYEQYF.

This clonotype was counted at least ten times. The chain is built from TRBV20-1 and TRBJ1-5, with D uncertain. Per germline, CDR1 DFQATT and CDR2 SNEGSKA (reference sequence). Trimming removed 3 bases from V and 13 bases from J, with 16 bases in between. The CDR3 length is 12 residues. The CDR3 spells CSARGFSVAQHF. CDR3 bases: TGCAGTGCTAGGGGGTTTTCGGTAGCTCAGCATTTT.

About this clonotype itself: Relative to the germline gene, one junction end is altered; a read error may explain this. The chain has TRBV11-1 and TRBJ2-3, with TRBD1 matching 7 bases. Germline V gives CDR1 SGHAT, CDR2 FQDESV (reference sequence). This CDR3 spans 18 amino acids. The CDR3 nucleotides are TGTGCCAGCAGCCTAGCCGGGGCCGGGACAGCATACACAGATACGCAGTATTTT. Translation: CASSLAGAGTAYTDTQYF.

This clonotype was counted ten times or more. This rearrangement joins TRBV5-1 to TRBJ2-2, with TRBD1 as a possible D gene (7 bases). Germline V gives CDR1 SGHRS, CDR2 YFSETQ. V lost 7 bases, J lost 6 bases, and 13 bases lay in between. The CDR3 totals 13 residues. This CDR3 is CASRTGEAGELFF. The CDR3 nucleotides read TGCGCCAGCCGAACAGGGGAGGCCGGGGAGCTGTTTTTT.

The rearrangement links TRBV10-3 to TRBJ2-3, with D possibly matching TRBD2 (5 bases). CDR3 size: 13 residues. The germline V and J ends were trimmed by 7 bases and 6 bases, with 14 bases remaining between them. Germline V gives CDR1 ENHRY, CDR2 SYGVKD. The CDR3 DNA sequence: TGTGCCATCACCACGGGATCCGCGGATACGCAGTATTTT. Translation: CAITTGSADTQYF.